This TCR beta chain was retrieved from a study of cytomegalovirus exposure and HLA in healthy donors. Notes on the study in general: A later analysis found common viral pathogens apparently linked to several of the most significant clusters. Earlier analysis looked at TCR beta V segments, and most were productive about 90% or about 30% of the time.

To note about this clone: As yet, its antigen is unknown.

The PCR had 60 Vbeta and 13 Jbeta primers. The assay was immunoSEQ multiplex PCR, and TCRdb's table has in-frame clones only and misses some. Its listing shows some 76,000 clones. Sequencing was carried out using PBMCs. The sequence was collected from a man aged 35-49 years in good health and CMV-seronegative.

The CDR3 sequence: CASSLEQLSSGANVLTF. Here the CDR3 DNA reads TGCGCCAGCAGCTTGGAACAGCTTAGCTCTGGGGCCAACGTCCTGACTTTC. The chain joins TRBV5-1 to TRBJ2-6; no reliable D call. Germline lookup yields CDR1 SGHRS and CDR2 YFSETQ. Trimming shortened V by 0 bases and J by 0 bases, and 10 bases separated the two germline ends. The CDR3 spans 17 residues.